Following are 20 T cell receptor beta chains from one sample sequenced in a study of blood T cells in healthy people across ages. For the second PCR, which ran for roughly 6 to 12 cycles, a sample-barcoded 5' primer and a J-beta primer mix were used. One entry per CDR3 protein, called by TCRdb with MiXCR from the 5' RACE reads. The table has 1.5 million to 2 million distinct CDR3 sequences, more than 35% seen once; the top ten hold roughly 24%. The sample was blood. These receptors were obtained from a human donor in good health.

The chain combines TRBV7-2 with TRBJ2-2, with D perhaps matching TRBD2 (6 bases). The CDR3 loop spans 16 amino acids. CDR1 and CDR2 from the germline V gene are SGHTA and FQGNSA. V was pared by 5 bases and J by 4 bases, with 17 bases between. The CDR3 region is CASSQTPGTFTGELFF. The CDR3 bases are TGTGCCAGCAGCCAGACCCCCGGGACTTTCACCGGGGAGCTGTTTTTT.

This clonotype was detected a few times. V is TRBV9 and J is TRBJ2-7; D perhaps matches TRBD2 (6 bases). The germline gives CDR1 SGDLS, CDR2 YYNGEE. This CDR3 spans 13 amino acids. V dropped 3 bases and J dropped 5 bases, with 12 bases sitting between them. In DNA, the CDR3 is TGTGCCAGCAGCGCTCCGGGGGTCCACGAGCAGTACTTC. Residues: CASSAPGVHEQYF. Drawing the rest from reference TRBV9 and TRBJ2-7, the complete variable domain is DSGVTQTPKHLITATGQRVTLRCSPRSGDLSVYWYQQSLDQGLQFLIQYYNGEERAKGNILERFSAQQFPDLHSELNLSSLELGDSALYFCASSAPGVHEQYFGPGTRLTVT.

Only a few counts were recorded for this clonotype. Here the CDR3 reads CASTNQEEKLFF. CDR3 nucleotides: TGTGCCAGCACCAACCAGGAGGAAAAACTGTTTTTT. This chain joins TRBV6-6 and TRBJ1-4; D is undetermined. This CDR3 has 12 amino acids. V was cut by 7 bases and J by 8 bases, with 11 bases left in between. The germline V gene encodes CDR1 MNHNY and CDR2 SVGAGI (reference sequence).

This clonotype was observed a few times. The chain employs TRBV30 and TRBJ2-3; D perhaps matches TRBD1 (6 bases). V lost 7 bases, J lost 0 bases, and 14 bases lay in between. Germline V gives CDR1 GTSNPN, CDR2 SVGIG (reference sequence). The CDR3 has 14 residues. This chain's CDR3 is CASNRDTSTDTQYF. In DNA, the CDR3 is TGTGCCTCCAATCGGGACACTAGCACAGATACGCAGTATTTT.

The J gene is TRBJ1-2, the V gene TRBV4-1, with D unclear. The germline gives CDR1 MGHRA, CDR2 YSYEKL. Between the trimmed V and J ends, which lost 0 bases and 5 bases, there was a span of 13 bases. The CDR3 is 15 residues long. The CDR3 region has the DNA TGCGCCAGCAGCCAAGAATTAGCTACCTCGTATGGCTACACCTTC. Amino acid sequence: CASSQELATSYGYTF.

The J gene is TRBJ2-1, the V gene TRBV14; possibly TRBD2 for D (5 bases). The CDR3 is 15 amino acids. The V end lost 4 bases, the J end lost 5 bases, and 15 bases lay between the germline ends. Germline V gene sequence: CDR1 SGHDN, CDR2 FVKESK. As DNA, the CDR3 is TGTGCCAGCAGCCCGAACCTTGACTATGACAATGAGCAGTTCTTC. Its protein product is CASSPNLDYDNEQFF.

The rearrangement links TRBV10-3 to TRBJ2-2; 8 nucleotides align to TRBD1. J was trimmed by 3 bases and V by 2 bases; bases with no gene match: 5. The length of the CDR3 is 16 residues. Germline CDR1 reads ENHRY; CDR2 reads SYGVKD. DNA of the CDR3: TGTGCCATCAGTGAGAACGGACAGGGTTACACCGGGGAGCTGTTTTTT. Its protein is CAISENGQGYTGELFF.

The rearrangement uses TRBV5-1 and TRBJ1-1; maybe TRBD1 (6 bases). The germline V and J ends were trimmed by 7 bases and 6 bases, with 25 bases remaining between them. Looked up from germline, CDR1 is SGHRS and CDR2 is YFSETQ. There are 16 residues in the CDR3. In DNA form, the CDR3 reads TGCGCCAGCGTCCTTGCGGACGGGGACAATCGCGCTGAAGCTTTCTTT. The encoded protein is CASVLADGDNRAEAFF.

V usage is TRBV20-1 and J usage is TRBJ1-1, with D maybe TRBD1 (6 bases). The CDR3 has 11 residues. Trimming removed 5 bases from V and 6 bases from J, with 10 bases in between. Germline CDR1 and CDR2: DFQATT and SNEGSKA (reference sequence). This chain's CDR3 is CSAYREAEAFF. The CDR3 DNA sequence: TGCAGTGCTTACAGGGAAGCTGAAGCTTTCTTT.

V usage is TRBV14 and J usage is TRBJ2-7, with D possibly being TRBD1 or TRBD2 (5 bases each). The CDR3 consists of 14 residues. V shed 1 base and J shed 5 bases, with 12 bases lying between them. Germline V gives CDR1 SGHDN, CDR2 FVKESK. CDR3 loop: CASSQGGWQDEQYF. In DNA, the CDR3 is TGTGCCAGCAGCCAAGGGGGGTGGCAGGACGAGCAGTACTTC.

The chain carries TRBV12-3 or TRBV12-4 and TRBJ2-1; TRBD1 aligns across 7 bases. Unmatched junction bases numbered 17, after V lost 10 bases and J lost 2 bases. The CDR3 length is 17 residues. CDR3 in DNA: TGTGCCACCCTTCTAACCCACGGACAGGCCCCCTACAATGAGCAGTTCTTC. This gives the protein CATLLTHGQAPYNEQFF.

A few counts support this clonotype. This chain's CDR3 is CASSYARAYEAFF. The CDR3 DNA reads as TGTGCCAGCAGTTACGCCAGGGCGTATGAAGCTTTCTTT. V usage is TRBV6-2 or TRBV6-3 and J usage is TRBJ1-1, with D possibly matching TRBD1 (5 bases). V dropped 2 bases and J dropped 7 bases, with 11 bases sitting between them. Per the germline V gene, CDR1 is MNHEY and CDR2 is SVGEGT. The CDR3 runs to 13 residues.

The CDR3, as DNA: TGTGCCACCGAGGGGGGAGCCGGAAACACCATATATTTT. Its translation is CATEGGAGNTIYF. J is TRBJ1-3 and V is TRBV10-3, with D possibly matching TRBD1 (6 bases). CDR3 size: 13 residues. The V and J ends lost 10 bases and 4 bases respectively, with 14 bases between them. Germline CDR1 ENHRY, CDR2 SYGVKD.

The V gene is TRBV12-3 or TRBV12-4, the J gene TRBJ1-2, with D possibly matching TRBD1 (5 bases). The CDR3 runs 13 residues. V dropped 8 bases and J dropped 2 bases, with 12 bases sitting between them. CDR3 sequence: CASGMRGNYGYTF. The CDR3 DNA reads TGTGCCAGCGGGATGCGGGGGAACTATGGCTACACCTTC.

The chain links TRBV20-1 to TRBJ2-1; 10 nucleotides agree with TRBD2. This CDR3 spans 18 amino acids. With V trimmed by 4 bases and J by 7 bases, 19 bases remained unmatched. Germline CDR1 is DFQATT and CDR2 is SNEGSKA (reference sequence). The DNA for the CDR3 is TGCAGTGCTACTCAAGAACTTAGCGGGGGGCTGCTGTGGAATGAGCAGTTCTTC. Protein product: CSATQELSGGLLWNEQFF.

Comment on this clonotype: The junction and the germline gene differ at one end; a read error may be behind it. The chain combines TRBV28 with TRBJ2-3; 7 bases match TRBD2. The CDR3 is 13 amino acids. Per germline, CDR1 MDHEN and CDR2 SYDVKM. Here the CDR3 DNA reads TGTGCCAGCAGTTTTCTGGCGGGAGATGCGCAGTATTTT. Amino acid sequence: CASSFLAGDAQYF.

This clonotype occurred a few times. The chain carries TRBV7-6 and TRBJ2-7; D unresolved. CDR3 length equals 14 residues. The V and J ends lost 1 base and 9 bases respectively, with 16 bases between them. CDR1 and CDR2 (germline): SGHVS, FNYEAQ. The CDR3 DNA sequence: TGTGCCAGCAGCTTAGGACCACTTTCTAGGAGGCAGTACTTC. Its protein is CASSLGPLSRRQYF. Full variable domain (missing parts from reference TRBV7-6 and TRBJ2-7): GAGVSQSPRYKVTKRGQDVALRCDPISGHVSLYWYRQALGQGPEFLTYFNYEAQQDKSGLPNDRFSAERPEGSISTLTIQRTEQRDSAMYRCASSLGPLSRRQYFGPGTRLTVT.

About this clonotype itself: A single base separates this from a much larger clone, so it may be a read error. This chain joins TRBV7-2 and TRBJ1-2; tentative D call: TRBD1 (6 bases). Per the germline V gene, CDR1 is SGHTA and CDR2 is FQGNSA. The ends were cut back, 2 bases at V and 4 bases at J, with 14 bases in the middle. This CDR3 is 15 amino acids long. CDR3 in DNA: TGTGCCAGCAGCTTAAGTTCAGGGGAGAGCTATGGCTACACCTTC. This codes for CASSLSSGESYGYTF. Complete variable domain (other parts from reference TRBV7-2 and TRBJ1-2): GAGVSQSPSNKVTEKGKDVELRCDPISGHTALYWYRQSLGQGLEFLIYFQGNSAPDKSGLPSDRFSAERTGGSVSTLTIQRTQQEDSAVYLCASSLSSGESYGYTFGSGTRLTVV.

The chain links TRBV9 to TRBJ2-1, with 8 bases identical to TRBD1. There are 14 residues in the CDR3. Germline CDR1 is SGDLS and CDR2 is YYNGEE. J gave up 4 bases and V 4 bases, and 4 bases lay outside the gene matches. The CDR3 here is CASSQGARYNEQFF. The CDR3 region has the DNA TGTGCCAGCAGCCAGGGGGCGAGGTACAATGAGCAGTTCTTC. The full variable domain, its missing parts supplied by reference TRBV9 and TRBJ2-1, is DSGVTQTPKHLITATGQRVTLRCSPRSGDLSVYWYQQSLDQGLQFLIQYYNGEERAKGNILERFSAQQFPDLHSELNLSSLELGDSALYFCASSQGARYNEQFFGPGTRLTVL.

This chain links TRBV7-9 with TRBJ1-2; 8 bases match TRBD1. This CDR3 has 14 residues. Germline CDR1 reads SEHNR; CDR2 reads FQNEAQ (reference sequence). The junction had 6 bases not matched to a gene; V was cut back by 6 bases and J by 3 bases. CDR3 sequence reads: CASRNSTGDYGYTF. CDR3 nucleotides: TGTGCCAGCAGGAACTCGACAGGGGACTATGGCTACACCTTC.